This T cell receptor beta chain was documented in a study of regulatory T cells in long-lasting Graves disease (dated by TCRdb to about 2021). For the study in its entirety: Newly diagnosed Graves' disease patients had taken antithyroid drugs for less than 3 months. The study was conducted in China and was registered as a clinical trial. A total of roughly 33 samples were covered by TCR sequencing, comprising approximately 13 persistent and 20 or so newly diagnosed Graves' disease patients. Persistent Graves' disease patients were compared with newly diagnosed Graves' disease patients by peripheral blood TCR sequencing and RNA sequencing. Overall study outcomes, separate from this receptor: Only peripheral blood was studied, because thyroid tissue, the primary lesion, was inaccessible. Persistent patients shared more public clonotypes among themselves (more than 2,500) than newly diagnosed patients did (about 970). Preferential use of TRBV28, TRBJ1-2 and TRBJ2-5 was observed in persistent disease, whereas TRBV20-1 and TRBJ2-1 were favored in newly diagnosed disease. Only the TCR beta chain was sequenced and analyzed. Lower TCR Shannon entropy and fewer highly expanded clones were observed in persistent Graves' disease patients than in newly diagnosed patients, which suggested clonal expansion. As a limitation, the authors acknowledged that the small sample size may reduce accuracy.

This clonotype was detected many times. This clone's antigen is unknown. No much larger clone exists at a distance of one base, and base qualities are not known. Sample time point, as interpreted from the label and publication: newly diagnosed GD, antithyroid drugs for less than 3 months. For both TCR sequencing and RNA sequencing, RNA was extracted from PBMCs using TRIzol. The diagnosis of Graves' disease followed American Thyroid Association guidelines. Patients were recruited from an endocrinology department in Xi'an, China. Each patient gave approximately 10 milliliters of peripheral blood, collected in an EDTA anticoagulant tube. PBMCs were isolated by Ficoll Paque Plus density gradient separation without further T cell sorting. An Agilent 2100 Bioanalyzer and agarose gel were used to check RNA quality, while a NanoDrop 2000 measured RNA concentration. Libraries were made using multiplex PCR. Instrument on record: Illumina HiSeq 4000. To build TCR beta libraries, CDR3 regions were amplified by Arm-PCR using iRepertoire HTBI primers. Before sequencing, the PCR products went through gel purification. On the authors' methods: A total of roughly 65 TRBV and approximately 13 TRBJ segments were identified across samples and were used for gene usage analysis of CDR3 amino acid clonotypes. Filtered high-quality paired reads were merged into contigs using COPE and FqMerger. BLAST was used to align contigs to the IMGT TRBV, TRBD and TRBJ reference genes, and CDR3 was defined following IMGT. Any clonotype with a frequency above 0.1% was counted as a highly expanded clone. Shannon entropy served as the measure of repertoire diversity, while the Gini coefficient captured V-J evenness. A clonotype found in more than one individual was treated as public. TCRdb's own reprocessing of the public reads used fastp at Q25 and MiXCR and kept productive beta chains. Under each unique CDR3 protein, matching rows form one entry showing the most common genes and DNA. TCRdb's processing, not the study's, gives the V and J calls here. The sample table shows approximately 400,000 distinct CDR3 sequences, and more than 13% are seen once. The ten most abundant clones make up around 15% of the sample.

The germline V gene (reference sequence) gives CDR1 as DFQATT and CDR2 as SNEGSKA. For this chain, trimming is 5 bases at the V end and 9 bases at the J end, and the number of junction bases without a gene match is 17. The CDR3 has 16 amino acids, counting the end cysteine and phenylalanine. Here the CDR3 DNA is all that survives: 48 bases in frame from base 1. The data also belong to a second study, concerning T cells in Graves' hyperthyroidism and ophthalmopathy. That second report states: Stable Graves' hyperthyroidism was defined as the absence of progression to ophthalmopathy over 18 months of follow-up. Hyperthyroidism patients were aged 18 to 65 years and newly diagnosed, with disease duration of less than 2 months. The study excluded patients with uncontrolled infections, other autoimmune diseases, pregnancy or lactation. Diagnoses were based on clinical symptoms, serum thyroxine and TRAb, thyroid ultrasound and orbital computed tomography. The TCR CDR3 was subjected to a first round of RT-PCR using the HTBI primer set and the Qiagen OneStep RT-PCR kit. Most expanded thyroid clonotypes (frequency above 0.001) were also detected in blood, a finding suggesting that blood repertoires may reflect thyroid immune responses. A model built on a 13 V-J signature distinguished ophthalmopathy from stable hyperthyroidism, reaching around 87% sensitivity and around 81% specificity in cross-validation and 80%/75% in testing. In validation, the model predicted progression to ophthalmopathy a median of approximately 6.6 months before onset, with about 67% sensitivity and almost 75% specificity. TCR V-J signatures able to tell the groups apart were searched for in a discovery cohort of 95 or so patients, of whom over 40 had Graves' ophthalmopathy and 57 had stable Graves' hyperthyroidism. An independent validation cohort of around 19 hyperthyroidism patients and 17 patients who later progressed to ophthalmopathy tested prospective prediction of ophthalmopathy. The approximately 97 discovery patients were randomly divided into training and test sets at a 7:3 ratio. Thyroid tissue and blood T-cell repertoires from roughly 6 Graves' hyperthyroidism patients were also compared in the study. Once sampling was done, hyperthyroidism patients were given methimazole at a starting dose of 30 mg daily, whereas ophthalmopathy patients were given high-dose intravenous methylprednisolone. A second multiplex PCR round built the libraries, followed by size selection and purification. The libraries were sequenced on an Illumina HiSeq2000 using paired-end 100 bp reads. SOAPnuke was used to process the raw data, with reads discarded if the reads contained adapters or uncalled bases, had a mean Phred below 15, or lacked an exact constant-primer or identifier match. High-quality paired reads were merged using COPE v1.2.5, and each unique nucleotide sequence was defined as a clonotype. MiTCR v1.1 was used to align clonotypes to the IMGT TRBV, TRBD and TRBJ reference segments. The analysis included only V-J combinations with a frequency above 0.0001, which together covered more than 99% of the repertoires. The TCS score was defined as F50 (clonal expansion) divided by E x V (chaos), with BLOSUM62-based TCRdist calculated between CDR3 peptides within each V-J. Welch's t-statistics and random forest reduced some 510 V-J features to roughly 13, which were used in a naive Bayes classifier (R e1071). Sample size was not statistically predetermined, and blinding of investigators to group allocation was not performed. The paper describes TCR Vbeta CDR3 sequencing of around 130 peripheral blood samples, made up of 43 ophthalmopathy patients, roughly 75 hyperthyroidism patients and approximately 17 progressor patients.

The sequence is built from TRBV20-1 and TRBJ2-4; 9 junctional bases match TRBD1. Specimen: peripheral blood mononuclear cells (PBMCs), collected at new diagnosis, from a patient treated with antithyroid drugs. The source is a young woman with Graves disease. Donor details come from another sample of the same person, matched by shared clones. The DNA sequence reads TGCAGTGCTGCCATAACGACAGGGGGTCGGGTGGTCATTCAGTACTTC. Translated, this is CSAAITTGGRVVIQYF.